The entry below gives a single TCR beta chain sequence along with its context. Its antigen is still unknown. The data were taken from a study of Ad26.COV2.S vaccination and SARS-CoV-2 variants. Study context: Once or twice, 56 days apart, Ad26.COV2.S was delivered intramuscularly.

Treatment reported: around 19 received Ad26.COV2.S at low or high dose, single or two shots; roughly five received placebo; per-sample allocation not given. Samples were taken on day 63 after the first vaccine or placebo injection. In Boston, the donor was an adult between 18-55 years of age. The method was immunoSEQ multiplex PCR; TCRdb's version includes in-frame clones alone and lacks a portion of them. The sample has about 400,000 clones, around 92% seen once. The V gene end was trimmed by 3 bases and the J gene end by 2 bases; junction bases not matched to a gene: 4. The CDR3 length is 15 residues. Germline assignment: CDR1 SGDLS and CDR2 YYNGEE. Whole-study findings and limits: There was reportedly substantial breadth in spike-specific CD8+ and CD4+ T cell responses after vaccination. Similar non-spike TCR breadth was observed in recipients of vaccine and of placebo.

This receptor was taken from a person between 18 and 59 years old who received the Ad26.COV2.S COVID-19 vaccine or a placebo. This sample comprised peripheral blood, obtained in a trial of Ad26.COV2.S vaccine versus placebo. The chain uses TRBV9 and TRBJ2-3, with 9 nucleotides matching TRBD1. The CDR3 DNA sequence: TGTGCCAGCAGCGGGACAGGGGCGCTCACAGATACGCAGTATTTT. Translation gives CASSGTGALTDTQYF.